This TCR beta chain was identified during a study of CD8 T cells in ankylosing spondylitis. Study observations and caveats: About 8 highly homologous variants made up a TCR beta motif, and this motif appeared characteristic of ankylosing spondylitis blood. In peripheral blood, disease-linked CD8+ clones occurred at relatively low frequencies.

This clonotype was picked up many times. Its antigen is still unknown. The CDR3 is made up of 11 amino acids. Deletions cut 3 bases from V and 7 bases from J, with 7 bases between. From germline, CDR1 is MNHEY and CDR2 SMNVEV (reference sequence). MiXCR, applied by TCRdb to the 5' RACE reads, yields one record per CDR3 protein. Among a few hundred thousand distinct CDR3 sequences listed, about a sixth were seen once. Source material: blood, either unsorted or a sorted T cell fraction (not recorded which). This TCR was recovered from a male donor with ankylosing spondylitis or in good health (not recorded which). V usage is TRBV27 and J usage is TRBJ2-7; no clear D. CDR3 coding DNA: TGTGCCAGCAGTTTTGGGTGGGAGCAGTACTTC. It is translated as CASSFGWEQYF.